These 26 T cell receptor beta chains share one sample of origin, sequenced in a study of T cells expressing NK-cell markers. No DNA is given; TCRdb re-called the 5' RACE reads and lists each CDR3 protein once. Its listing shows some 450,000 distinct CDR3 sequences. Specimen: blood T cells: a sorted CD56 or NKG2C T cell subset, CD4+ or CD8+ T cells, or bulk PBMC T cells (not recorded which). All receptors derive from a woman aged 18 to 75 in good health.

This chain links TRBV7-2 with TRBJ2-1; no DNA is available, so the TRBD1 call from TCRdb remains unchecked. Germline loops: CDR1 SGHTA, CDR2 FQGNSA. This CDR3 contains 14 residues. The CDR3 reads CASSLRGIYNEQFF.

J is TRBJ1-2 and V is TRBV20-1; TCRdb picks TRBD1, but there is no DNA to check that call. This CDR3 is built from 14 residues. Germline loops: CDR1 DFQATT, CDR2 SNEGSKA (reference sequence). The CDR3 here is CSARDFTVQGGYTF.

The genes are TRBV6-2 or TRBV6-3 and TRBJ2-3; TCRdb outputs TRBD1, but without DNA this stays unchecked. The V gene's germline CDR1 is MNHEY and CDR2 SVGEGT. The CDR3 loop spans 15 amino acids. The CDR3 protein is CASSYSVPPGDTQYF.

The CDR3 here is CASSLYWEPTNEKLFF. The chain couples TRBV5-1 to TRBJ1-4. The CDR3 is 16 amino acids. Germline lookup yields CDR1 SGHRS and CDR2 YFSETQ. The variable domain in full, with the rest retrieved from reference TRBV5-1 and TRBJ1-4, is KAGVTQTPRYLIKTRGQQVTLSCSPISGHRSVSWYQQTPGQGLQFLFEYFSETQRNKGNFPGRFSGRQFSNSRSEMNVSTLELGDSALYLCASSLYWEPTNEKLFFGSGTQLSVL.

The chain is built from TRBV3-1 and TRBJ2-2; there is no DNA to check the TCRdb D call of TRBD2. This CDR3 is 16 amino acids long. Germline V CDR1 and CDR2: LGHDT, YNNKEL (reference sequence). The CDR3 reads CASSQLAGGGSGELFF.

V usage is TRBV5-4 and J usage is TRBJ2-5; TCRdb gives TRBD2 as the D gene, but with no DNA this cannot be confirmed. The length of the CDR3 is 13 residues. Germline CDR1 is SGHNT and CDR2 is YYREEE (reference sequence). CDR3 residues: CASSLDWEETQYF.

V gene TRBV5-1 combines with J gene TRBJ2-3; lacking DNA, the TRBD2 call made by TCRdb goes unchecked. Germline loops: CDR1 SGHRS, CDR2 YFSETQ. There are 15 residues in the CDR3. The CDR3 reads CASSSPAGVADTQYF.

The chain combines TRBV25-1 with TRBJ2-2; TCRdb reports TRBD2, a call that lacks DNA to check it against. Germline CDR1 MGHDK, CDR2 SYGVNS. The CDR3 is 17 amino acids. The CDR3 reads CASSEPGLAGPTGELFF.

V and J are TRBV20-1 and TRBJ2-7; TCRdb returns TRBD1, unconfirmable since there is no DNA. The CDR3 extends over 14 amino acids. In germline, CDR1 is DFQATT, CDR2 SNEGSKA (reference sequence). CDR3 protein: CSARDRDRTYEQYF.

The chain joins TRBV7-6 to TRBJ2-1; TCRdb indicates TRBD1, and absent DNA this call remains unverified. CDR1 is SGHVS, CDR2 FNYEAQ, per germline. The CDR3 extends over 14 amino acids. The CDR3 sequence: CASRFEPTGDEQFF. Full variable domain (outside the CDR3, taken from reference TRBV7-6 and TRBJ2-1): GAGVSQSPRYKVTKRGQDVALRCDPISGHVSLYWYRQALGQGPEFLTYFNYEAQQDKSGLPNDRFSAERPEGSISTLTIQRTEQRDSAMYRCASRFEPTGDEQFFGPGTRLTVL.

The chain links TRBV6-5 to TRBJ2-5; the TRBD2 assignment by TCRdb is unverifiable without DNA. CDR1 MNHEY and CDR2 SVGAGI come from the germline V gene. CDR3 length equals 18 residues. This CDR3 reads CASSYSTGLEGGPETQYF.

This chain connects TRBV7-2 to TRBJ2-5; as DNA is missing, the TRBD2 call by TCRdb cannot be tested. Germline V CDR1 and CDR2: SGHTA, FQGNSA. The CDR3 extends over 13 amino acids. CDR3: CASSYMRAETQYF. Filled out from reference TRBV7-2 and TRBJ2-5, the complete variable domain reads GAGVSQSPSNKVTEKGKDVELRCDPISGHTALYWYRQSLGQGLEFLIYFQGNSAPDKSGLPSDRFSAERTGGSVSTLTIQRTQQEDSAVYLCASSYMRAETQYFGPGTRLLVL.

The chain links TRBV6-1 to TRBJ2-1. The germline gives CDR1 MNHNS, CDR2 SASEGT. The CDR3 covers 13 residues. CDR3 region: CASSPNSYNEQFF.

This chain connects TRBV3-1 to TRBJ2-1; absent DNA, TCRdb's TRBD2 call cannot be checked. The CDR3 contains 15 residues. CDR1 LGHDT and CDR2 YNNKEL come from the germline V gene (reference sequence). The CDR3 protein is CASRILSGSYNEQFF.

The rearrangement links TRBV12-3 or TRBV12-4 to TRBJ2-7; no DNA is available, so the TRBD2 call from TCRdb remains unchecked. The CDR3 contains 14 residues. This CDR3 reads CASSPGLAGDEQYF.

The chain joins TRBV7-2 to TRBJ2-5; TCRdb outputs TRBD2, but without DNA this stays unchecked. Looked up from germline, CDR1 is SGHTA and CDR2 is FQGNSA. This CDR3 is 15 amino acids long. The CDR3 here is CASSLKMGSGYWSYF.

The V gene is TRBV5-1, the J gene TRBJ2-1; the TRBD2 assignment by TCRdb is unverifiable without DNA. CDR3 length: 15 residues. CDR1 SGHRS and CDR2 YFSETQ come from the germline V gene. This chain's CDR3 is CASSSTSASYNEQFF. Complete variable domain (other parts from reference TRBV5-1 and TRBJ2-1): KAGVTQTPRYLIKTRGQQVTLSCSPISGHRSVSWYQQTPGQGLQFLFEYFSETQRNKGNFPGRFSGRQFSNSRSEMNVSTLELGDSALYLCASSSTSASYNEQFFGPGTRLTVL.

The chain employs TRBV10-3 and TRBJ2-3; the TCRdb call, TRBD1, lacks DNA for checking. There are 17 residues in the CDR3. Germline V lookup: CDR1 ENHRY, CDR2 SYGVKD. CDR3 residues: CAISEGQGAWGTDTQYF.

CDR3 in amino acids: CASSLGDAREQFF. The chain carries TRBV7-8 and TRBJ2-1. The CDR3 is 13 amino acids. Per the germline V gene, CDR1 is SGHVS and CDR2 is FQNEAQ.

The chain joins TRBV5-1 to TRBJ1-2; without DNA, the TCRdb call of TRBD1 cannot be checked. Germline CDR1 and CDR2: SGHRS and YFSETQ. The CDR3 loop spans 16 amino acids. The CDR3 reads CASSPSPGQANYGYTF. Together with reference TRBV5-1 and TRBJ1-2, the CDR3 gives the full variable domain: KAGVTQTPRYLIKTRGQQVTLSCSPISGHRSVSWYQQTPGQGLQFLFEYFSETQRNKGNFPGRFSGRQFSNSRSEMNVSTLELGDSALYLCASSPSPGQANYGYTFGSGTRLTVV.

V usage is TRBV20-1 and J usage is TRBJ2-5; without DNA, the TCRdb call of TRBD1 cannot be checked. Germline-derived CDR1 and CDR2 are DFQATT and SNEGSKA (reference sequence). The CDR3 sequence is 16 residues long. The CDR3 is CSAVLATGVSWETQYF.

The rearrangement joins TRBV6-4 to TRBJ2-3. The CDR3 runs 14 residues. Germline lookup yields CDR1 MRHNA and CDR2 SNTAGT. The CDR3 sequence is CASSWAGRGDTQYF.

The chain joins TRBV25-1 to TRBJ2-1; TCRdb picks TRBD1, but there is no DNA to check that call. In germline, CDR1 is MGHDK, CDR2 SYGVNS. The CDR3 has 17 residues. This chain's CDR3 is CASSDRPGQGGYNEQFF.

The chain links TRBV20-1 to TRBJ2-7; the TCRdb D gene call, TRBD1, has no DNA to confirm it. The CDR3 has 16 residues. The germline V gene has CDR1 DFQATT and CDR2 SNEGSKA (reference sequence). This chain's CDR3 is CSARPGEGLSSYEQYF.

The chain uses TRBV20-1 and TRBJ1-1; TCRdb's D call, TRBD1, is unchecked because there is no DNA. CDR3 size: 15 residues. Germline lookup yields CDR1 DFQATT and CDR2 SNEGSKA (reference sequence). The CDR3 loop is CSARVRGTMNTEAFF.

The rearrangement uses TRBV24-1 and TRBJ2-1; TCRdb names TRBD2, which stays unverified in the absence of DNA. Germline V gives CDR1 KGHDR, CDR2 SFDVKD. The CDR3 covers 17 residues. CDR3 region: CATSDTLAGGVYNEQFF.